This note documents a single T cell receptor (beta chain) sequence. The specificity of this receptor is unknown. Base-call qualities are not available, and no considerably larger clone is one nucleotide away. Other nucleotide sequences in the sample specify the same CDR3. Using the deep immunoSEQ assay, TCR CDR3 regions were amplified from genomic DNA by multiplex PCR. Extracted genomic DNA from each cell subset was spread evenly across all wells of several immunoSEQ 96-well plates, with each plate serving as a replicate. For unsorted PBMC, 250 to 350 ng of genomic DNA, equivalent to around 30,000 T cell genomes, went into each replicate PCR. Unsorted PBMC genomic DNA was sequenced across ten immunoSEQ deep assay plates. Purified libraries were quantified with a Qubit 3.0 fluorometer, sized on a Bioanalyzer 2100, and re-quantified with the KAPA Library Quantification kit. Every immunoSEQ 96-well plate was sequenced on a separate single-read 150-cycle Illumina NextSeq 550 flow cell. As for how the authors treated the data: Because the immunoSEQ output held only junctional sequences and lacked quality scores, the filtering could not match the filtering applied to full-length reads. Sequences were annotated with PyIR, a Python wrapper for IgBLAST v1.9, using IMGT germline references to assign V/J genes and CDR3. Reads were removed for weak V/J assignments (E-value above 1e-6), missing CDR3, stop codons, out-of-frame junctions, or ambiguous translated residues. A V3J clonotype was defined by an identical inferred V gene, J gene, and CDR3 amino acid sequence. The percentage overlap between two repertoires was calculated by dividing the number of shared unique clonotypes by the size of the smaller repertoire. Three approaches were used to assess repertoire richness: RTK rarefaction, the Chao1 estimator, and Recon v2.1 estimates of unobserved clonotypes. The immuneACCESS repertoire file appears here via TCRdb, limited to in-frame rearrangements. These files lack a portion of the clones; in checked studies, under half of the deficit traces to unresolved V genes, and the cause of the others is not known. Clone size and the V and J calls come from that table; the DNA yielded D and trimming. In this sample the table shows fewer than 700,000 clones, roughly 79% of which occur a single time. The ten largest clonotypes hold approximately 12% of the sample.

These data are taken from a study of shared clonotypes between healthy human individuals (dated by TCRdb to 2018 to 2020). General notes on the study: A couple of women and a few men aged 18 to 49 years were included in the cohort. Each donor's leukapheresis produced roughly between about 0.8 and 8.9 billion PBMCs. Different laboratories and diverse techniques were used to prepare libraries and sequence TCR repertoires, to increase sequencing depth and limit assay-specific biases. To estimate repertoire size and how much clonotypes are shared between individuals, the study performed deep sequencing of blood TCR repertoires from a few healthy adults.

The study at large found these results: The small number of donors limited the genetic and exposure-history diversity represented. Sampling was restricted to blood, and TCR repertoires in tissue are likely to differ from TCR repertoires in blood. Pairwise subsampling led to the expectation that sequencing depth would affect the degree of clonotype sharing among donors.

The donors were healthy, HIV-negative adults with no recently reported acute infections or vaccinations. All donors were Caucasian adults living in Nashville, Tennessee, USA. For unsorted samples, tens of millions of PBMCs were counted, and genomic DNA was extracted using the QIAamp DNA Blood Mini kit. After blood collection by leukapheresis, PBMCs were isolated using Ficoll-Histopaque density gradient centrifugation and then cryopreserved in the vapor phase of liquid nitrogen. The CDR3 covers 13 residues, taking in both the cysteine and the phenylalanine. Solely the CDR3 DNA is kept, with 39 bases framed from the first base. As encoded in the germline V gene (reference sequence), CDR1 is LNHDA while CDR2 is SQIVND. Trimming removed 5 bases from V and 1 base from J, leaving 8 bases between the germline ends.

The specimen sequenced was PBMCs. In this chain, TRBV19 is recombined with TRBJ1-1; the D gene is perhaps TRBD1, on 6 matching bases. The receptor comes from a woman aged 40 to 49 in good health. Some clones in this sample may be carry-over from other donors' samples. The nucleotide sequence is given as TGTGCCAGTAGTGTACAGGGGAACACTGAAGCTTTCTTT. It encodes CASSVQGNTEAFF.